The entry that follows covers one TCR beta chain sequence. Antigen unknown. The naive CD8 population came from CD45RO-negative cells selected for CCR7, without terminally differentiated effector memory CD45RA+ cells. Free of recent acute infections or vaccinations, the donors were healthy HIV-negative adults. The data derive from a study of shared clonotypes between healthy human individuals. It was at deep level that the assay was run. Template for every sorted-subset replicate PCR totaled around 200 ng DNA, around 32,000 T cell genomes. This table comes from immunoSEQ multiplex PCR, and its TCRdb copy is limited to in-frame clones, with some not included. The sample contains millions of clones, roughly 94% of which appear only once. Overall study findings and caveats: Exclusively blood specimens were collected; tissue repertoires likely differ.

The specimen was naive CD8+ T cells sorted from blood. This sequence was found in a man younger than 35 in good health.

CDR3 sequence reads: CATSSRETGDEKLFF. The CDR3 bases are TGTGCCACCAGCAGTCGGGAAACAGGGGATGAAAAACTGTTTTTT. V and J are TRBV15 and TRBJ1-4, with 7 bases aligning to TRBD1. Trimming removed 3 bases from V and 6 bases from J; junction bases left unmatched: 7. The CDR3 is 15 residues long. Germline V gene sequence: CDR1 LNHNV, CDR2 YYDKDF (reference sequence).